Shown below are 23 T cell receptor beta chains from a single sample sequenced in a study of cytomegalovirus exposure and HLA in healthy donors. The PCR ran on 60 Vbeta and 13 Jbeta primers. Assay used: immunoSEQ multiplex PCR; TCRdb lists only in-frame clones, some missing. The sample lists about 100,000 clones; about 82% were seen once. What was sequenced was PBMCs. The receptors were gathered from a man aged 25 to 40 in good health and CMV-seronegative.

This clone was observed a few times. This chain uses TRBV6-4 with TRBJ2-1; TRBD2 matches 9 bases. The CDR3 is made up of 15 amino acids. After removal of 0 bases from V and 4 bases from J, the junction contained 1 base not matched to a gene. Per the germline V gene, CDR1 is MRHNA and CDR2 is SNTAGT. The CDR3 reads CASSDSAGGYNEQFF. The CDR3 DNA sequence: TGTGCCAGCAGTGACTCAGCGGGGGGTTACAATGAGCAGTTCTTC.

This chain connects TRBV6-4 to TRBJ1-2; unclear D gene. The V gene's germline CDR1 is MRHNA and CDR2 SNTAGT. V dropped 2 bases and J dropped 2 bases, with 6 bases sitting between them. CDR3 length equals 13 residues. In nucleotides, the CDR3 is TGTGCCAGCAGTGACAAGGAGAACTATGGCTACACCTTC. It yields the protein CASSDKENYGYTF.

The rearrangement joins TRBV5-5 to TRBJ2-1, with 15 bases lining up with TRBD2. V lost 4 bases, J lost 7 bases, and 6 bases stayed unmatched. The length of the CDR3 is 16 residues. Germline lookup yields CDR1 SGHKS and CDR2 YYEKEE (reference sequence). The CDR3 nucleotides are TGTGCCAGCAGCGCGGGACTAGCGGGGGGTGTTAATGAGCAGTTCTTC. Its protein is CASSAGLAGGVNEQFF.

CDR3 region: CASSYSRGVETQYF. The CDR3 nucleotides read TGTGCCAGCAGTTACAGCAGGGGCGTAGAGACCCAGTACTTC. The chain has TRBV6-5 and TRBJ2-5; D might be TRBD1 (6 bases). Trimming left V 2 bases short and J 4 bases short, with 11 bases between. This CDR3 comprises 14 residues. Germline V gene lookup returns CDR1 MNHEY and CDR2 SVGAGI.

With regard to this clone: The sample has other DNA sequences that encode this CDR3 too. This chain connects TRBV4-3 to TRBJ1-6; a possible D gene is TRBD1 (5 bases). In germline, CDR1 is LGHNA, CDR2 YSLEER. This CDR3 is built from 15 residues. V dropped 0 bases and J dropped 6 bases, with 9 bases sitting between them. The CDR3 is CASSQEGGLNSPLHF. The CDR3 nucleotides read TGCGCCAGCAGCCAAGAGGGGGGTCTTAATTCACCCCTCCACTTT.

This clone showed up just a few times. The chain is built from TRBV9 and TRBJ2-5, with D unclear. The CDR3 consists of 14 residues. Germline values: CDR1 SGDLS, CDR2 YYNGEE. The V and J ends lost 4 bases and 1 base respectively, with 11 bases between them. In nucleotides, the CDR3 is TGTGCCAGCAGCCCCCTCAGACTCCAAGAGACCCAGTACTTC. Its translation: CASSPLRLQETQYF.

The gene calls are TRBV30 and TRBJ2-7; 10 nucleotides agree with TRBD2. The CDR3 has 13 residues. The J segment lost 5 bases and the V segment lost 3 bases, leaving 4 bases of the junction unmatched. Germline CDR1 GTSNPN, CDR2 SVGIG (reference sequence). The CDR3, as DNA: TGTGCCTGGAGACTAGCGGGATCCCACGAGCAGTACTTC. It translates to CAWRLAGSHEQYF.

The DNA for the CDR3 is TGCGCCAGCAGCTCGCAGGGCTACGAGCAGTACTTC. Amino acid sequence: CASSSQGYEQYF. V usage is TRBV5-1 and J usage is TRBJ2-7; the D gene is possibly TRBD1 (5 bases). From germline, CDR1 is SGHRS and CDR2 YFSETQ. With 3 bases removed from V and 3 bases from J, the gap between germline ends came to 7 bases. The CDR3 sequence is 12 residues long. Complete variable domain (other parts from reference TRBV5-1 and TRBJ2-7): KAGVTQTPRYLIKTRGQQVTLSCSPISGHRSVSWYQQTPGQGLQFLFEYFSETQRNKGNFPGRFSGRQFSNSRSEMNVSTLELGDSALYLCASSSQGYEQYFGPGTRLTVT.

V is TRBV30 and J is TRBJ1-1, with D hard to call. The germline V gene has CDR1 GTSNPN and CDR2 SVGIG (reference sequence). The CDR3 runs to 11 residues. The V and J ends lost 5 bases and 8 bases respectively, with 12 bases between them. The CDR3 sequence: CAWHRVFEAFF. As DNA, the CDR3 is TGTGCCTGGCACAGAGTTTTCGAAGCTTTCTTT.

V is TRBV7-2 and J is TRBJ2-1, with D possibly TRBD1 on 5 matching bases. The V gene's germline CDR1 is SGHTA and CDR2 FQGNSA. V lost 8 bases, J lost 0 bases, and 17 bases lay in between. There are 16 residues in the CDR3. CDR3 coding DNA: TGTGCCAGCCTAGGGGCCCCAATCTACTCCTACAATGAGCAGTTCTTC. Its translation is CASLGAPIYSYNEQFF.

The chain is built from TRBV25-1 and TRBJ2-7; 10 bases fit TRBD1. Germline V gives CDR1 MGHDK, CDR2 SYGVNS. With V trimmed by 4 bases and J by 6 bases, 6 bases remained unmatched. The CDR3 sequence is 14 residues long. CDR3 coding DNA: TGTGCCAGCAGTGTCCCCGGGACAGGGGTCGAGCAGTACTTC. It specifies CASSVPGTGVEQYF.

V and J are TRBV19 and TRBJ1-2; unclear D gene. This CDR3 is built from 13 residues. Germline V gene sequence: CDR1 LNHDA, CDR2 SQIVND (reference sequence). V lost 5 bases to trimming and J lost 4 bases, with 11 bases between them. DNA of the CDR3: TGTGCCAGTAGTGGCATCCTTTCCTATGGCTACACCTTC. It specifies CASSGILSYGYTF.

J is TRBJ2-7 and V is TRBV21-1; TRBD1 is the table's D call, not checked against the DNA. TRBV21-1 is an annotated pseudogene. The CDR3 covers 14 residues. Here the CDR3 reads CASSPTGMGYEQYF. The CDR3 nucleotides are TGTGCCAGCAGCCCGACAGGGATGGGCTACGAGCAGTACTTC.

The CDR3 is CACLASGGGNEQFF. CDR3 in DNA: TGTGCCTGCCTCGCTAGCGGGGGGGGAAATGAGCAGTTCTTC. The V call is TRBV30, the J call TRBJ2-1; 12 nucleotides agree with TRBD2. V was pared by 6 bases and J by 7 bases, with 7 bases of the junction left unmatched. This CDR3 has 14 amino acids. CDR1 and CDR2 from the germline V gene are GTSNPN and SVGIG (reference sequence).

V usage is TRBV11-2 and J usage is TRBJ1-5, with D possibly matching TRBD1 (6 bases). This CDR3 contains 14 residues. Trimming took 3 bases from V and 5 from J, leaving 11 bases between them. From germline, CDR1 is SGHAT and CDR2 FQNNGV. The CDR3 DNA follows: TGTGCCAGCAGCTTCTCAGGGGTGGATCAGCCCCAGCATTTT. The encoded protein is CASSFSGVDQPQHF.

The chain combines TRBV7-9 with TRBJ2-7, with 7 bases identical to TRBD1. Germline values: CDR1 SEHNR, CDR2 FQNEAQ (reference sequence). The CDR3 spans 16 residues. Trimming at V came to 6 bases and at J to 0 bases, leaving 11 bases not matched to a gene. The CDR3: CASSFIMTGHSYEQYF. The CDR3 bases are TGTGCCAGCAGTTTTATAATGACAGGGCACTCCTACGAGCAGTACTTC.

The rearrangement links TRBV15 to TRBJ1-6; D unresolved. Germline CDR1 reads LNHNV; CDR2 reads YYDKDF (reference sequence). This CDR3 spans 12 amino acids. With 4 bases removed from V and 8 bases from J, the gap between germline ends came to 6 bases. The CDR3 region is CATSKSYSPLHF. CDR3 nucleotide sequence: TGTGCCACCAGCAAATCTTATTCACCCCTCCACTTT.

The rearrangement joins TRBV12-5 to TRBJ1-1, with D perhaps TRBD1 (6 bases). This CDR3 spans 17 amino acids. Between the trimmed V and J ends, which lost 0 bases and 3 bases, there was a span of 17 bases. Germline values: CDR1 LGHNT, CDR2 FRNRAP. CDR3 bases: TGTGCTAGTGGTTTGGTGTTGGGGGCAGGGGTCGACACTGAAGCTTTCTTT. Translated: CASGLVLGAGVDTEAFF. The whole variable domain, filled in from reference TRBV12-5 and TRBJ1-1, reads DARVTQTPRHKVTEMGQEVTMRCQPILGHNTVFWYRQTMMQGLELLAYFRNRAPLDDSGMPKDRFSAEMPDATLATLKIQPSEPRDSAVYFCASGLVLGAGVDTEAFFGQGTRLTVV.

This sequence joins TRBV13 and TRBJ1-4; D gene ambiguous. The V gene lost 2 bases and the J gene lost 1 base, with 14 bases spanning the gap. The CDR3 spans 17 residues. Germline CDR1 reads PRHDT; CDR2 reads FYEKMQ (reference sequence). CDR3 nucleotides: TGTGCCAGCAGCTTACGAGTTGGTCCAGGAACTAATGAAAAACTGTTTTTT. Its translation is CASSLRVGPGTNEKLFF.

The rearrangement joins TRBV5-1 to TRBJ1-4, with D possibly being TRBD1 (5 bases). Per the germline V gene, CDR1 is SGHRS and CDR2 is YFSETQ. There are 15 residues in the CDR3. V lost 7 bases to trimming and J lost 8 bases, with 21 bases between them. The CDR3: CASHNSGMVQEKLFF. The CDR3 nucleotides read TGCGCCAGCCATAATTCAGGGATGGTACAAGAAAAACTGTTTTTT.

This clone was detected only a few times. V is TRBV7-2 and J is TRBJ1-1; D is ambiguous. Germline V gene data show CDR1 as SGHTA and CDR2 as FQGNSA. Trimming shortened V by 4 bases and J by 2 bases, and 5 bases separated the two germline ends. The CDR3 extends over 12 amino acids. The CDR3 loop is CASSSYNTEAFF. In nucleotides, the CDR3 is TGTGCCAGCAGCTCTTATAACACTGAAGCTTTCTTT.

The chain uses TRBV19 and TRBJ2-3; the match to TRBD2 covers 10 bases. The CDR3 runs to 14 residues. The ends lost 7 bases at V and 4 bases at J; junction bases unmatched: 5. In germline, CDR1 is LNHDA, CDR2 SQIVND (reference sequence). In nucleotides, the CDR3 is TGTGCCAGTACCAGGACTAGCGGCTCAGATACGCAGTATTTT. As protein: CASTRTSGSDTQYF. Complete variable domain (other parts from reference TRBV19 and TRBJ2-3): DGGITQSPKYLFRKEGQNVTLSCEQNLNHDAMYWYRQDPGQGLRLIYYSQIVNDFQKGDIAEGYSVSREKKESFPLTVTSAQKNPTAFYLCASTRTSGSDTQYFGPGTRLTVL.

This clone is a singleton in its sample. The chain recombines TRBV19 with TRBJ2-2, with D possibly being TRBD2 (6 bases). In germline, CDR1 is LNHDA, CDR2 SQIVND (reference sequence). CDR3 length equals 15 residues. Trimming left V 5 bases short and J 0 bases short, with 10 bases between. The CDR3 here is CASSAGTPNTGELFF. CDR3 DNA sequence: TGTGCCAGTAGTGCGGGGACGCCGAACACCGGGGAGCTGTTTTTT.